This TCR beta chain was captured in a study of T cell responses to AZD1222 COVID-19 vaccine. Study-level information: Second-dose recipients at about 4 or about 12 weeks were treated as one pooled group.

Clones were sequenced by immunoSEQ multiplex PCR, and TCRdb holds only the in-frame ones, with some missing. Altogether some 200,000 clones are present, 85% to 90% being singletons, with the ten largest covering roughly 6%. The V and J ends lost 4 bases and 0 bases, in that order; junction bases with no gene match: 4. Germline CDR1 is SQVTM and CDR2 is ANQGSEA. The CDR3 loop spans 15 amino acids. The study, taken as a whole, reports: Vaccine-related CD4 TCRs covered spike, predominating at 160-218 and 743-854. The donor group comprised mostly white British people and more females; the analysis possibly underestimated clonal diversity. In all cases, repertoires were sampled only after the peak T cell response.

Details on this clone: The antigen is undetermined.

V gene TRBV29-1 combines with J gene TRBJ1-3; TRBD1 agrees at 9 bases. The source was peripheral blood, collected on day 0 of AZD1222 vaccination. The sequence was obtained from an adult in good health. CDR3 in DNA: TGCAGCGTTGGACAGGGGGTAGCCTCTGGAAACACCATATATTTT. It yields the protein CSVGQGVASGNTIYF.